Listed here is a single TCR beta chain. This sample was included in a study of control samples from healthy donors and cancer patients. Here immunoSEQ multiplex PCR was the method, and the copy in TCRdb shows in-frame clones only, minus some. The table shows approximately 70,000 clones, with around nine tenths occurring only once. V lost 5 bases and J lost 8; bases outside the gene matches: 5. The CDR3 consists of 14 residues. The germline gives CDR1 SGHAT, CDR2 FQNNGV. The chain couples TRBV11-2 to TRBJ1-6; 8 bases fit TRBD1. Sequenced input: PBMCs. The source is a woman in her forties or fifties with colorectal cancer. The CDR3 here is CASSTTGGDSPLHF. DNA for the CDR3: TGTGCCAGCAGCACCACAGGGGGAGATTCACCCCTCCACTTT.